The entry below gives a single T cell receptor (beta chain) sequence along with its context. The target antigen is unknown. The sample comes from a study of human thymus T cells. Serving as donors were healthy Finnish infants, each of whom was having open corrective surgery for congenital heart defects. A roughly 0.45-1 mL peripheral blood aliquot was taken intraoperatively from four of eight donors. Findings and caveats of the study: It looked as if thymic and blood repertoires used V and J genes in a biased way.

The CDR3 covers 15 residues. Per germline, CDR1 LNHNV and CDR2 YYDKDF (reference sequence). With 0 bases removed from V and 2 bases from J, the gap between germline ends came to 8 bases. Clones were sequenced by immunoSEQ multiplex PCR, and TCRdb holds only the in-frame ones, with some missing. The sample has tens of thousands of clones, approximately 93% seen once; the top ten hold more than 0.1%. The chain carries TRBV15 and TRBJ2-1, with D hard to call. This receptor was obtained from a boy under two years old with a congenital heart defect but otherwise immunologically healthy. Material for sequencing was blood. The CDR3 region is CATSRDNSPYNEQFF. CDR3 DNA sequence: TGTGCCACCAGCAGAGATAATAGCCCCTACAATGAGCAGTTCTTC.